The 32 T cell receptor beta chains reported below all come from one sample, sequenced in a study of CD8 T cells in ankylosing spondylitis. A single record per CDR3 protein comes from TCRdb applying MiXCR to the 5' RACE reads. The sample contains a few hundred thousand distinct CDR3 sequences, more than 20% of which appear only once. These receptors' targets are unknown. Broader study findings: A TCR beta motif of several highly homologous variants seemed to mark ankylosing spondylitis blood.

The specimen sequenced was blood, either unsorted or a sorted T cell fraction (not recorded which). All receptors come from a male donor with ankylosing spondylitis.

The chain couples TRBV5-4 to TRBJ2-1, with TRBD2 matching 10 bases. CDR1 is SGHNT and CDR2 is YYREEE in the germline V gene (reference sequence). CDR3 size: 15 residues. V gave up 0 bases and J gave up 8 bases; unmatched junction bases: 5. The CDR3 reads CASSLGGLAIDEQFF. As DNA, the CDR3 is TGTGCCAGCAGCTTGGGGGGACTAGCGATCGATGAGCAGTTCTTC.

This clonotype was seen only a few times. The chain couples TRBV7-9 to TRBJ1-2, with a weak D call TRBD1 (6 bases). The CDR3 extends over 14 amino acids. The V gene's germline CDR1 is SEHNR and CDR2 FQNEAQ (reference sequence). Trimming left V 5 bases short and J 4 bases short, with 14 bases between. CDR3 DNA: TGTGCCAGCAGCGAACAACAGGGATCCTATGGCTACACCTTC. This translates into CASSEQQGSYGYTF.

CDR3 DNA: TGTGCCAGCAGTTCCCCCAGCGGGTCCGGGGGAGATACGCAGTATTTT. Protein sequence: CASSSPSGSGGDTQYF. The chain has TRBV28 and TRBJ2-3; weak D call: TRBD2 (6 bases). The V end was cut by 4 bases, the J end by 5 bases, with 19 bases between. Germline V gene sequence: CDR1 MDHEN, CDR2 SYDVKM. The CDR3 runs 16 residues.

This clonotype was seen a handful of times. The chain has TRBV11-1 and TRBJ1-6, with D uncertain. Between the trimmed V and J ends, which lost 5 bases and 7 bases, there was a span of 9 bases. The CDR3 length is 13 residues. Looked up from germline, CDR1 is SGHAT and CDR2 is FQDESV (reference sequence). The CDR3 bases are TGTGCCAGCAGCCAAGAACTAAATTCACCCCTCCACTTT. Its translation is CASSQELNSPLHF.

This clonotype showed up many times. J is TRBJ2-1 and V is TRBV9; D not resolved. The CDR3 runs to 13 residues. The V and J ends lost 3 bases and 6 bases respectively, with 10 bases between them. Germline V gives CDR1 SGDLS, CDR2 YYNGEE. In nucleotides, the CDR3 is TGTGCCAGCAGCGGGCCGCTCGGCAATGAGCAGTTCTTC. Its protein product is CASSGPLGNEQFF.

The rearrangement uses TRBV20-1 and TRBJ1-1; 7 bases agree with TRBD1. The CDR3 is 13 residues long. Germline CDR1 reads DFQATT; CDR2 reads SNEGSKA (reference sequence). Trimming took 4 bases from V and 3 from J; bases not matched to a gene: 5. CDR3 loop: CSAKTTGYTEAFF. The CDR3 DNA reads as TGCAGTGCTAAAACGACAGGGTACACTGAAGCTTTCTTT.

There are a few counts of this clonotype. This chain connects TRBV4-1 to TRBJ2-7; a possible D gene is TRBD1 (5 bases). V was clipped by 0 bases and J by 2 bases, with 17 bases between them. CDR1 MGHRA and CDR2 YSYEKL come from the germline V gene. The CDR3 runs 17 residues. The CDR3 DNA reads TGCGCCAGCAGCCAAGATCCACCGTTTGACAGCACCTACGAGCAGTACTTC. Protein product: CASSQDPPFDSTYEQYF.

This clonotype was detected many times. The V gene is TRBV28, the J gene TRBJ2-7; perhaps TRBD1 as D (6 bases). CDR3 length: 16 amino acids. Trimming pared 6 bases from V and 0 bases from J, leaving 18 bases between. The V gene's germline CDR1 is MDHEN and CDR2 SYDVKM. DNA for the CDR3: TGTGCCAGCAGCCAAATGACAGGTTTCTACTCCTACGAGCAGTACTTC. This translates into CASSQMTGFYSYEQYF.

This clonotype appeared a few times. The rearrangement links TRBV28 to TRBJ2-2, with D possibly TRBD1 on 6 matching bases. Germline V CDR1 and CDR2: MDHEN, SYDVKM. The germline V and J ends were trimmed by 5 bases and 3 bases, with 13 bases remaining between them. The CDR3 extends over 15 amino acids. DNA of the CDR3: TGTGCCAGCAGTCCTCAGGGGACATACACCGGGGAGCTGTTTTTT. Its protein is CASSPQGTYTGELFF.

This clonotype has at least ten counts. The chain carries TRBV4-3 and TRBJ1-1; no reliable D call. Germline V lookup: CDR1 LGHNA, CDR2 YSLEER. V lost 3 bases, J lost 0 bases, and 14 bases lay in between. This CDR3 region has 16 residues. CDR3: CASSQSGVTMNTEAFF. The DNA of the CDR3 is TGCGCCAGCAGCCAGTCGGGAGTTACAATGAACACTGAAGCTTTCTTT.

This clonotype has a handful of counts. J is TRBJ1-2 and V is TRBV7-9; 7 positions match TRBD1. The V gene end was trimmed by 5 bases and the J gene end by 4 bases; junction bases not matched to a gene: 4. Germline V CDR1 and CDR2: SEHNR, FQNEAQ (reference sequence). CDR3 size: 13 residues. The CDR3 DNA sequence: TGTGCCAGCAGCCCCGGACAGGTCTATGGCTACACCTTC. As protein: CASSPGQVYGYTF. Full variable domain (outside the CDR3, taken from reference TRBV7-9 and TRBJ1-2): DTGVSQNPRHKITKRGQNVTFRCDPISEHNRLYWYRQTLGQGPEFLTYFQNEAQLEKSRLLSDRFSAERPKGSFSTLEIQRTEQGDSAMYLCASSPGQVYGYTFGSGTRLTVV.

A few counts support this clonotype. The chain couples TRBV28 to TRBJ2-1; D not certain. Germline V lookup: CDR1 MDHEN, CDR2 SYDVKM. The V gene lost 7 bases and the J gene lost 1 base, with 11 bases spanning the gap. This CDR3 has 14 amino acids. CDR3 sequence reads: CASTGSGSYNEQFF. The CDR3 region has the DNA TGTGCCAGCACCGGGTCGGGTTCCTACAATGAGCAGTTCTTC.

This clonotype was counted only a few times. V and J are TRBV12-3 or TRBV12-4 and TRBJ2-5, with 7 bases that match TRBD2. V was pared by 6 bases and J by 3 bases, with 7 bases of the junction left unmatched. The CDR3 sequence is 14 residues long. CDR3 sequence (DNA): TGTGCCAGCAGCAACGTCGGACTAGAAGAGACCCAGTACTTC. Its translation is CASSNVGLEETQYF.

This chain connects TRBV7-8 to TRBJ1-1; D remains unclear. Germline CDR1 reads SGHVS; CDR2 reads FQNEAQ. This CDR3 region has 13 residues. Trimming took off 1 base at V and 4 bases at J, with 7 bases between the two ends. CDR3: CASSLDGSTEAFF. CDR3 in DNA: TGTGCCAGCAGCTTAGATGGTAGCACTGAAGCTTTCTTT. The full variable domain, rest sourced from reference TRBV7-8 and TRBJ1-1, is GAGVSQSPRYKVAKRGQDVALRCDPISGHVSLFWYQQALGQGPEFLTYFQNEAQLDKSGLPSDRFFAERPEGSVSTLKIQRTQQEDSAVYLCASSLDGSTEAFFGQGTRLTVV.

The chain couples TRBV7-9 to TRBJ1-2; 9 nucleotides align to TRBD1. The CDR3 runs to 17 residues. Germline CDR1 and CDR2: SEHNR and FQNEAQ (reference sequence). Trimming cost V 5 bases and J 3 bases; bases outside gene matches: 13. The chain's CDR3 is CASSPLFRTGEDYGYTF. CDR3 in DNA: TGTGCCAGCAGCCCACTTTTTAGGACAGGGGAGGACTATGGCTACACCTTC.

The chain couples TRBV29-1 to TRBJ2-1, with TRBD2 identical over 7 bases. Losses at the gene ends were 3 bases for V and 6 bases for J; bases not matched to a gene: 5. Germline V gives CDR1 SQVTM, CDR2 ANQGSEA. CDR3 length equals 13 residues. This CDR3 reads CSVDRTSANEQFF. CDR3 coding DNA: TGCAGCGTTGACCGGACTAGTGCCAATGAGCAGTTCTTC.

The rearrangement joins TRBV9 to TRBJ2-1; D not certain. V gave up 0 bases and J gave up 7 bases, with 5 bases separating them. The CDR3 extends over 12 amino acids. The germline gives CDR1 SGDLS, CDR2 YYNGEE. In DNA, the CDR3 is TGTGCCAGCAGCGTAGTAAAAAATGAGCAGTTCTTC. Translating gives CASSVVKNEQFF.

This clonotype occurred a few times. The rearrangement links TRBV12-3 or TRBV12-4 to TRBJ2-2; D unclear. Between the trimmed V and J ends, which lost 2 bases and 4 bases, there was a span of 14 bases. The length of the CDR3 is 16 residues. CDR3 residues: CASSLLTAPGTGELFF. CDR3 coding DNA: TGTGCCAGCAGTTTACTGACGGCCCCGGGCACCGGGGAGCTGTTTTTT.

The chain uses TRBV5-1 and TRBJ1-6; 10 nucleotides agree with TRBD1. This CDR3 has 14 residues. V was clipped by 9 bases and J by 5 bases; unmatched bases: 5. The V gene's germline CDR1 is SGHRS and CDR2 YFSETQ. As DNA, the CDR3 is TGCGCCAATCCGGGACAGGGGAATAATTCACCCCTCCACTTT. Translated: CANPGQGNNSPLHF. Variable domain in full (rest from reference TRBV5-1 and TRBJ1-6): KAGVTQTPRYLIKTRGQQVTLSCSPISGHRSVSWYQQTPGQGLQFLFEYFSETQRNKGNFPGRFSGRQFSNSRSEMNVSTLELGDSALYLCANPGQGNNSPLHFGNGTRLTVT.

The chain is built from TRBV5-1 and TRBJ1-2; tentatively, D is TRBD1 (5 bases). Germline assignment: CDR1 SGHRS and CDR2 YFSETQ. With 4 bases removed from V and 1 base from J, the gap between germline ends came to 8 bases. The CDR3 length is 13 residues. The CDR3 DNA reads as TGCGCCAGCAGCGAGGGACTTAACTATGGCTACACCTTC. Translated: CASSEGLNYGYTF.

The V and J genes are TRBV5-1 and TRBJ1-4; D call uncertain. CDR3 length: 13 residues. Germline V gene data show CDR1 as SGHRS and CDR2 as YFSETQ. Trimming left V 4 bases short and J 8 bases short, with 12 bases between. This CDR3 is CASSPTQMEKLFF. DNA of the CDR3: TGCGCCAGCAGCCCCACTCAAATGGAAAAACTGTTTTTT.

This clonotype showed up just a few times. This sequence joins TRBV18 and TRBJ2-3; a possible D gene is TRBD2 (5 bases). This CDR3 has 14 amino acids. Trimming removed 1 base at V and 3 bases at J, with 8 bases between. CDR1 and CDR2 from the germline V gene are KGHSH and LQKENI. The CDR3 loop is CASSPLSGTDTQYF. CDR3 DNA: TGTGCCAGCTCACCACTCTCGGGGACAGATACGCAGTATTTT.

In DNA, the CDR3 is TGCGCCAGCAGCTTGGCCGGTGTGGCCCGAGAGACCCAGTACTTC. Protein: CASSLAGVARETQYF. This chain connects TRBV5-1 to TRBJ2-5; D ambiguous. V was clipped by 0 bases and J by 4 bases, with 13 bases between them. The CDR3 length is 15 residues. CDR1 is SGHRS, CDR2 YFSETQ, per germline. Full variable domain (outside the CDR3, taken from reference TRBV5-1 and TRBJ2-5): KAGVTQTPRYLIKTRGQQVTLSCSPISGHRSVSWYQQTPGQGLQFLFEYFSETQRNKGNFPGRFSGRQFSNSRSEMNVSTLELGDSALYLCASSLAGVARETQYFGPGTRLLVL.

The J gene is TRBJ2-5, the V gene TRBV7-8; either TRBD1 or TRBD2 may fit D (5 bases each). This CDR3 has 17 residues. Germline CDR1 SGHVS, CDR2 FQNEAQ. V lost 0 bases and J lost 3, with 17 bases in between. The CDR3 region is CASSLAVQHGTEETQYF. For the CDR3, the DNA is TGTGCCAGCAGCTTAGCGGTACAACACGGGACGGAAGAGACCCAGTACTTC.

The genes are TRBV5-4 and TRBJ2-1, with 7 bases aligning to TRBD2. The CDR3 sequence is 16 residues long. Germline V lookup: CDR1 SGHNT, CDR2 YYREEE (reference sequence). Unmatched junction bases numbered 3, after V lost 0 bases and J lost 0 bases. The CDR3, as DNA: TGTGCCAGCAGCTTGGGTCTAGCGGACTCCTACAATGAGCAGTTCTTC. It codes for CASSLGLADSYNEQFF.

The CDR3, as DNA: TGTGCCAGCAGACCCCCGGGCGGGGATACGCAGTATTTT. Translation: CASRPPGGDTQYF. The rearrangement joins TRBV6-2 or TRBV6-3 to TRBJ2-3; D may be TRBD2 (5 bases). Trimming left V 6 bases short and J 6 bases short, with 13 bases between. The CDR3 spans 13 residues. The germline CDR1 and CDR2 sequences are MNHEY and SVGEGT.

Regarding this clonotype: Mismatch with germline at one junction end may stem from a read error. V gene TRBV7-7 combines with J gene TRBJ2-2, with D maybe TRBD1 (5 bases). CDR1 is SSHAT and CDR2 is FNYEAQ in the germline V gene (reference sequence). This CDR3 contains 16 residues. The CDR3 region is CASSLGPGLNTGELFF. CDR3 bases: TGTGCTAGCAGCTTAGGACCAGGGCTTAACACCGGGGAGCTGTTTTTT.

J is TRBJ2-2 and V is TRBV5-1, with a possible D match to TRBD1 (5 bases). With 3 bases removed from V and 7 bases from J, the gap between germline ends came to 7 bases. Germline CDR1 reads SGHRS; CDR2 reads YFSETQ. This CDR3 comprises 12 residues. CDR3 protein: CASSSGFGELFF. The DNA of the CDR3 is TGCGCCAGCAGCTCAGGGTTCGGGGAGCTGTTTTTT.

The genes are TRBV4-2 and TRBJ2-7, with D possibly TRBD1 on 5 matching bases. Trimming removed 3 bases at V and 0 bases at J, with 15 bases between. The CDR3 is 16 residues long. Looked up from germline, CDR1 is LGHNA and CDR2 is YNFKEQ. CDR3 residues: CASSHVTGHLSYEQYF. As DNA, the CDR3 is TGTGCCAGCAGCCATGTGACCGGACACCTCTCCTACGAGCAGTACTTC.

Only a few counts were recorded for this clonotype. The genes are TRBV19 and TRBJ2-5, with 9 bases identical to TRBD2. V was pared by 11 bases and J by 5 bases, with 9 bases of the junction left unmatched. This CDR3 has 13 residues. Per germline, CDR1 LNHDA and CDR2 SQIVND (reference sequence). This CDR3 is CASTSGAGETQYF. The CDR3 nucleotides read TGTGCCTCGACTAGCGGAGCGGGGGAGACCCAGTACTTC.

The CDR3 region has the DNA TGTGCCAGCGCCCTTACTAGCCACGAGACCCAGTACTTC. Translation gives CASALTSHETQYF. The chain couples TRBV12-3 or TRBV12-4 to TRBJ2-5; D might be TRBD2 (6 bases). The CDR3 extends over 13 amino acids. V gave up 8 bases and J gave up 5 bases, with 15 bases separating them.

The chain combines TRBV29-1 with TRBJ2-5; TRBD2 is a possible D gene (5 bases). Per the germline V gene, CDR1 is SQVTM and CDR2 is ANQGSEA. CDR3 size: 13 residues. V was trimmed by 3 bases and J by 4 bases, leaving 12 bases between them. The CDR3 is CSVDAPSGETQYF. CDR3 coding DNA: TGCAGCGTTGACGCTCCGAGCGGAGAGACCCAGTACTTC.